This T cell receptor (beta chain) was captured by sequencing in a study of blood T cell repertoires in COVID-19 (dated by TCRdb to the early 2020s). Background for the entire study: Samples from collaborators originated in the United States, Italy and Spain and spanned both the acute and convalescent phases of COVID-19. The material from the prospective study consisted of cDNA or gDNA derived from T cells, B-cell-depleted T cells, or PBMCs. Deeply sampled blood TCRbeta repertoires from subjects exposed to, actively infected with, or recovered from COVID-19 were included in the dataset. The repertoires were released in a freely available public database intended as a resource for research on the immune response to SARS-CoV-2. Samples were obtained from the ongoing ImmuneRACE study (first 160 participants) and from about 1,300 subjects provided by 6 global collaborators. A de-identified subject ID, COVID-19 status, age in years and sex were almost always included in the sample metadata. Where HLA class I and class II types were available, the types were taken from metadata supplied by the sample provider, not from assay-based typing. Broader findings and caveats from the paper: How much clinical and demographic metadata was included differed by source and by participant, and the metadata was provided uncurated.

The immunoSEQ Assay, a bias-controlled multiplex PCR, was used to amplify TCRbeta CDR3 regions from genomic DNA. The source study handled its data this way. The number of nucleated cells in each sample was estimated by amplification of reference gene primers within the assay. To quantify the absolute abundance of each unique TCRbeta CDR3 rearrangement, sequence reads were collapsed and filtered. For each sample, productive Simpson clonality was calculated as the square root of Simpson's diversity index across productive rearrangements. Sourced from immuneACCESS, this table was stored by TCRdb with only in-frame sequences that have V and J called. A share of the clones is absent; for the studies checked, an unresolved V gene accounts for under half, and the remainder has no known explanation. V, J and clone size are taken as reported in that table, and D and trimming were inferred from the DNA itself. Within this sample are about 51,000 clones, with approximately 84% of them counted one time only. The ten biggest clones cover over 2% of the sample.

Collaborating institutions collected whole blood in K2EDTA tubes following their own protocols. For TCRbeta analysis, collaborator samples were shipped as frozen whole blood, as isolated PBMCs, or as DNA extracted from either sample type. Via the germline V gene, CDR1 is SQVTM and CDR2 ANQGSEA. At the junction V is shortened by 5 bases and J by 2 bases; bases outside the gene matches: 5. Inclusive of the bounding cysteine and phenylalanine, the CDR3 is 15 residues long. The CDR3 DNA has 45 bases and is translated from base 1. In this sample, this clone turned up a few times. This receptor's antigen is unknown. Per-base quality was not reported, and no clone a single base away is much larger than it.

The V and J segments used are TRBV29-1 and TRBJ2-2, with TRBD2 matching 10 junction bases. The receptor was isolated from a man aged 45 to 65 with acute or convalescent COVID-19. The specimen sequenced was peripheral blood. Here the CDR3 is given as CSVNLAGANTGELFF. The sequenced DNA is TGCAGCGTTAATCTAGCGGGGGCAAACACCGGGGAGCTGTTTTTT.